The 23 T cell receptor beta chains given below trace back to one sample, sequenced in a study of neoadjuvant anti-PD-1 for oral cavity cancer. Here immunoSEQ multiplex PCR was the method, and the copy in TCRdb shows in-frame clones only, minus some. The sample lists roughly 15,000 clones; about 36% were seen once. Regarding time point: after neoadjuvant nivolumab, at surgical resection. The sample was tumor tissue, taken after nivolumab (anti-PD-1) treatment. The receptors stem from a person between 40 and 80 years old with oral cavity squamous cell carcinoma.

The CDR3 spells CASSLRDRDEQFF. The CDR3 region has the DNA TGCGCCAGCAGCCTCAGGGACCGCGATGAGCAGTTCTTC. V gene TRBV5-1 combines with J gene TRBJ2-1; D might be TRBD1 or TRBD2, each matching 5 bases. CDR3 length: 13 amino acids. Per the germline V gene, CDR1 is SGHRS and CDR2 is YFSETQ. Trimming took off 4 bases at V and 8 bases at J, with 13 bases between the two ends.

The chain is built from TRBV4-3 and TRBJ1-4; 8 positions match TRBD1. CDR3 size: 16 residues. V lost 0 bases and J lost 6; bases outside the gene matches: 6. Germline CDR1 is LGHNA and CDR2 is YSLEER. CDR3 DNA: TGCGCCAGCAGCCAAGATAGAACAGGGGGTGATGAAAAACTGTTTTTT. It codes for CASSQDRTGGDEKLFF.

The chain recombines TRBV5-1 with TRBJ2-3; TRBD1 agrees at 8 bases. The V and J ends lost 6 bases and 3 bases, in that order; junction bases with no gene match: 12. Looked up from germline, CDR1 is SGHRS and CDR2 is YFSETQ. The CDR3 loop spans 16 amino acids. The CDR3 region is CASKEAIRQGTDTQYF. Here the CDR3 DNA reads TGCGCCAGCAAGGAAGCCATTCGACAGGGGACAGATACGCAGTATTTT. Together with reference TRBV5-1 and TRBJ2-3, the CDR3 gives the full variable domain: KAGVTQTPRYLIKTRGQQVTLSCSPISGHRSVSWYQQTPGQGLQFLFEYFSETQRNKGNFPGRFSGRQFSNSRSEMNVSTLELGDSALYLCASKEAIRQGTDTQYFGPGTRLTVL.

In its sample, this clone ranks as medium-sized (0.01 to 0.1%). The chain links TRBV28 to TRBJ1-6, with D possibly TRBD1 on 5 matching bases. The V end lost 2 bases, the J end lost 8 bases, and 7 bases lay between the germline ends. The CDR3 extends over 13 amino acids. Per germline, CDR1 MDHEN and CDR2 SYDVKM. In DNA, the CDR3 is TGTGCCAGCAGTTTAAGGGGCGATTCACCCCTCCACTTT. This codes for CASSLRGDSPLHF. Drawing the rest from reference TRBV28 and TRBJ1-6, the complete variable domain is DVKVTQSSRYLVKRTGEKVFLECVQDMDHENMFWYRQDPGLGLRLIYFSYDVKMKEKGDIPEGYSVSREKKERFSLILESASTNQTSMYLCASSLRGDSPLHFGNGTRLTVT.

V usage is TRBV4-2 and J usage is TRBJ2-1; D is possibly TRBD2 (6 bases). Trimming pared 0 bases from V and 8 bases from J, leaving 11 bases between. Germline V lookup: CDR1 LGHNA, CDR2 YNFKEQ. This CDR3 has 14 amino acids. This chain's CDR3 is CASSQDRGTDEQFF. CDR3 sequence (DNA): TGTGCCAGCAGCCAAGATCGGGGGACTGATGAGCAGTTCTTC.

This clone has more than one count but fewer than ten. This chain uses TRBV18 with TRBJ2-5; TRBD1 aligns across 7 bases. With V trimmed by 3 bases and J by 2 bases, 3 bases remained unmatched. Per the germline V gene, CDR1 is KGHSH and CDR2 is LQKENI. This CDR3 is 14 amino acids long. The CDR3 protein is CASSPLGQQETQYF. The CDR3 DNA sequence: TGTGCCAGCTCACCCCTGGGACAGCAAGAGACCCAGTACTTC.

The chain is built from TRBV10-2 and TRBJ2-5; D might be TRBD1 (6 bases). CDR3 length: 12 residues. The germline V gene has CDR1 WSHSY and CDR2 SAAADI. V lost 6 bases to trimming and J lost 5 bases, with 10 bases between them. CDR3 sequence: CASRDSGETQYF. DNA of the CDR3: TGCGCCAGCAGGGACAGTGGGGAGACCCAGTACTTC.

The genes are TRBV2 and TRBJ2-1; D is perhaps TRBD2 (6 bases). Per the germline V gene, CDR1 is SNHLY and CDR2 is FYNNEI. The CDR3 loop spans 15 amino acids. V was pared by 4 bases and J by 4 bases, with 14 bases between. The chain's CDR3 is CASSVGGVGYNEQFF. CDR3 nucleotides: TGTGCCAGCAGTGTCGGGGGTGTGGGTTACAATGAGCAGTTCTTC.

The chain combines TRBV29-1 with TRBJ2-5; possible D gene TRBD2, 7 bases. The CDR3 runs to 15 residues. V was cut by 2 bases and J by 4 bases, with 17 bases left in between. Germline-derived CDR1 and CDR2 are SQVTM and ANQGSEA. CDR3 protein: CSVEMGGGLVETQYF. For the CDR3, the DNA is TGCAGCGTTGAAATGGGCGGGGGCTTAGTAGAGACCCAGTACTTC.

V usage is TRBV4-2 and J usage is TRBJ2-1, with D perhaps TRBD1 (5 bases). Per the germline V gene, CDR1 is LGHNA and CDR2 is YNFKEQ. This CDR3 spans 14 amino acids. The V gene lost 4 bases and the J gene lost 6 bases, with 13 bases spanning the gap. CDR3 DNA: TGTGCCAGCAGCCCGCCGCAGGGCGGCAATGAGCAGTTCTTC. It translates to CASSPPQGGNEQFF.

This clone was counted between two and nine times. V gene TRBV6-5 combines with J gene TRBJ2-1; D might be TRBD1 (5 bases). CDR1 MNHEY and CDR2 SVGAGI come from the germline V gene. V was trimmed by 0 bases and J by 6 bases, leaving 12 bases between them. The CDR3 totals 15 residues. CDR3 bases: TGTGCCAGCAGTTACTCCAGGGCGTCGGGCAATGAGCAGTTCTTC. Translating gives CASSYSRASGNEQFF.

Comment on this clone: A junction boundary mismatches the germline segment, possibly from a read error. V is TRBV2 and J is TRBJ2-5, with 9 positions matching TRBD1. There are 14 residues in the CDR3. Germline values: CDR1 SNHLY, CDR2 FYNNEI. CDR3 nucleotides: TGTGCCAGCAGAACACAGGGGGCGCAAGGGACCCAGTACTTC. It codes for CASRTQGAQGTQYF.

This clone occurred a few times. This chain links TRBV6-5 with TRBJ2-5, with D perhaps TRBD1 or TRBD2 (5 bases each). Germline V gene sequence: CDR1 MNHEY, CDR2 SVGAGI. V lost 4 bases to trimming and J lost 1 base, with 16 bases between them. The CDR3 extends over 16 amino acids. DNA of the CDR3: TGTGCCAGCAGTTTCTCCGGGACCGGGATCCAAGAGACCCAGTACTTC. Translation: CASSFSGTGIQETQYF.

The chain employs TRBV6-6 and TRBJ1-1; D remains unclear. CDR1 is MNHNY, CDR2 SVGAGI, per germline (reference sequence). Trimming took off 2 bases at V and 1 base at J, with 8 bases between the two ends. This CDR3 has 14 residues. CDR3 DNA sequence: TGTGCCAGCAGTTACCCGGGAGGGAACACTGAAGCTTTCTTT. It codes for CASSYPGGNTEAFF.

This clone was observed a handful of times. The rearrangement joins TRBV7-8 to TRBJ2-3, with 11 bases fitting TRBD2. CDR1 SGHVS and CDR2 FQNEAQ come from the germline V gene. The CDR3 is 18 amino acids. Trimming cost V 1 base and J 4 bases; bases outside gene matches: 10. The CDR3 protein is CASSLVNPGLAVADTQYF. The CDR3 DNA sequence: TGTGCCAGCAGCTTAGTCAACCCGGGACTAGCGGTCGCAGATACGCAGTATTTT.

The table lists this clone with many counts. The chain joins TRBV5-4 to TRBJ1-2, with D uncertain. Germline CDR1 and CDR2: SGHNT and YYREEE (reference sequence). The CDR3 is 13 residues long. V lost 0 bases to trimming and J lost 2 bases, with 5 bases between them. The CDR3 spells CASSLAGNYGYTF. CDR3 DNA sequence: TGTGCCAGCAGCTTGGCGGGGAACTATGGCTACACCTTC.

This clone is judged medium-sized (0.01 to 0.1%). The CDR3 bases are TGTGCCAGCAGCTTGGGCGGGACCTCCTACGAGCAGTACTTC. Its translation: CASSLGGTSYEQYF. The gene calls are TRBV13 and TRBJ2-7; a possible D gene is TRBD2 (6 bases). Trimming left V 3 bases short and J 0 bases short, with 9 bases between. The CDR3 totals 14 residues. CDR1 and CDR2 (germline): PRHDT, FYEKMQ (reference sequence). Drawing the rest from reference TRBV13 and TRBJ2-7, the complete variable domain is AAGVIQSPRHLIKEKRETATLKCYPIPRHDTVYWYQQGPGQDPQFLISFYEKMQSDKGSIPDRFSAQQFSDYHSELNMSSLELGDSALYFCASSLGGTSYEQYFGPGTRLTVT.

This clone occurred a few times. The chain couples TRBV7-9 to TRBJ1-2; maybe TRBD1 (6 bases). CDR1 is SEHNR, CDR2 FQNEAQ, per germline (reference sequence). There are 14 residues in the CDR3. V lost 6 bases to trimming and J lost 4 bases, with 15 bases between them. CDR3 amino acids: CASRPAGQSYGYTF. The CDR3 bases are TGTGCCAGCAGACCAGCGGGACAAAGCTATGGCTACACCTTC.

This chain uses TRBV19 with TRBJ2-7; D may be TRBD2 (6 bases). CDR1 and CDR2 (germline): LNHDA, SQIVND (reference sequence). The V end was cut by 5 bases, the J end by 3 bases, with 11 bases between. CDR3 length: 13 amino acids. CDR3 in amino acids: CASSGGEFYEQYF. CDR3 bases: TGTGCCAGTAGTGGCGGGGAATTCTACGAGCAGTACTTC. Full variable domain (rest looked up from reference TRBV19 and TRBJ2-7): DGGITQSPKYLFRKEGQNVTLSCEQNLNHDAMYWYRQDPGQGLRLIYYSQIVNDFQKGDIAEGYSVSREKKESFPLTVTSAQKNPTAFYLCASSGGEFYEQYFGPGTRLTVT.

This clone showed up many times. The rearrangement links TRBV7-2 to TRBJ2-3, with a possible D match to TRBD2 (7 bases). Trimming stripped 1 base from V and 2 bases from J, with 10 bases between. CDR1 SGHTA and CDR2 FQGNSA come from the germline V gene. CDR3 length: 15 amino acids. CDR3 DNA: TGTGCCAGCAGCTTAGTAGGGGGGGACACAGATACGCAGTATTTT. Translated, it gives CASSLVGGDTDTQYF.

By share of the sample, this clone is medium-sized. V usage is TRBV2 and J usage is TRBJ1-1; D remains unclear. The CDR3 is 13 residues long. Germline V gene lookup returns CDR1 SNHLY and CDR2 FYNNEI. Trimming pared 6 bases from V and 1 base from J, leaving 9 bases between. In DNA form, the CDR3 reads TGTGCCAGCAGAGCACAGTGGAACACTGAAGCTTTCTTT. Its protein product is CASRAQWNTEAFF.

With regard to this clone: This specimen includes other DNA sequences encoding the same CDR3. The chain employs TRBV27 and TRBJ2-7; D gene uncertain. Per germline, CDR1 MNHEY and CDR2 SMNVEV (reference sequence). The V end was cut by 6 bases, the J end by 3 bases, with 12 bases between. The CDR3 is 13 amino acids. The CDR3 loop reads CASRPTNSYEQYF. CDR3 nucleotide sequence: TGTGCCAGCAGACCCACGAACAGCTACGAGCAGTACTTC.

V gene TRBV11-2 combines with J gene TRBJ1-4; D perhaps matches TRBD1 (5 bases). V was shortened by 5 bases and J by 7 bases, with 20 bases between the two germline ends. Germline V gene sequence: CDR1 SGHAT, CDR2 FQNNGV. This CDR3 comprises 16 residues. The CDR3 DNA is TGTGCCAGCAGCCAGGGTGGCAGCCTCCCCCCTGAAAAACTGTTTTTT. This translates into CASSQGGSLPPEKLFF.